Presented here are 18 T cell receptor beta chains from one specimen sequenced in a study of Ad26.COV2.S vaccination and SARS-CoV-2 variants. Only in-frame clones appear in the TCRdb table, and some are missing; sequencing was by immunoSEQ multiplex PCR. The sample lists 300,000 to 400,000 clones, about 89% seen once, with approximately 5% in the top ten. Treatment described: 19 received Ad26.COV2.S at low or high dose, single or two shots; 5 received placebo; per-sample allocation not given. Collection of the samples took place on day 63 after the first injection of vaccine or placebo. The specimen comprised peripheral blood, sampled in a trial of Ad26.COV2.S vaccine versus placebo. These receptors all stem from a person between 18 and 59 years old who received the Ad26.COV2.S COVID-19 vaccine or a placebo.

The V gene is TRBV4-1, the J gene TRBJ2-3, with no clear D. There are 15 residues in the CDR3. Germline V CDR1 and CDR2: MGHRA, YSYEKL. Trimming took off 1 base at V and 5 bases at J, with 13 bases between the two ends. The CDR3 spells CASSQGAPPGDTQYF. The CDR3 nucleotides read TGCGCCAGCAGCCAAGGGGCTCCCCCGGGAGATACGCAGTATTTT.

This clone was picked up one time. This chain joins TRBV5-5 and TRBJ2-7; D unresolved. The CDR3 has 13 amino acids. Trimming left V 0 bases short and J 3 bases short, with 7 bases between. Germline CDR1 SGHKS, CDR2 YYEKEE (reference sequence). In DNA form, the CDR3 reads TGTGCCAGCAGCTTGGAAGGGAACTACGAGCAGTACTTC. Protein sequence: CASSLEGNYEQYF.

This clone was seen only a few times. The CDR3 loop is CASSRQQGRSGELFF. The CDR3 coding sequence is TGCGCCAGCAGCCGTCAACAGGGGAGGTCCGGGGAGCTGTTTTTT. This sequence joins TRBV4-1 and TRBJ2-2, with a weak D call TRBD1 (7 bases). V was clipped by 4 bases and J by 6 bases, with 15 bases between them. Germline V gene lookup returns CDR1 MGHRA and CDR2 YSYEKL. This CDR3 is 15 amino acids long.

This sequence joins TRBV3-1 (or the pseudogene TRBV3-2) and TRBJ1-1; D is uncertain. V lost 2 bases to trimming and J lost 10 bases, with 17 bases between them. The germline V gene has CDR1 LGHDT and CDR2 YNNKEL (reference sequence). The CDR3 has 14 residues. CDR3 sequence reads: CASSQSGTKVRAFF. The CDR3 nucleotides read TGTGCCAGCAGCCAATCGGGCACCAAGGTTCGAGCTTTCTTT.

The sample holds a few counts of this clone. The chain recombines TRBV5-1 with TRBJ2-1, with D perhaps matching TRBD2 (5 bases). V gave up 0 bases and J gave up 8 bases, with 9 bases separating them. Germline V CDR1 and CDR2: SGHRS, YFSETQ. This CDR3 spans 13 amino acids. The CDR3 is CASSLAGGYEQFF. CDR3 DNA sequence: TGCGCCAGCAGCTTGGCCGGAGGTTATGAGCAGTTCTTC. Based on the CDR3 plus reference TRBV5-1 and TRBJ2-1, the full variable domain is KAGVTQTPRYLIKTRGQQVTLSCSPISGHRSVSWYQQTPGQGLQFLFEYFSETQRNKGNFPGRFSGRQFSNSRSEMNVSTLELGDSALYLCASSLAGGYEQFFGPGTRLTVL.

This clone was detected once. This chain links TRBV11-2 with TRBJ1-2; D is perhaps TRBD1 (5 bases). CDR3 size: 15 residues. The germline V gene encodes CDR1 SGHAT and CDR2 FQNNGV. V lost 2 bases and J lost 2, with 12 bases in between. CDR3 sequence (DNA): TGTGCCAGCAGCTTAAACGGGGGTTTAAACTATGGCTACACCTTC. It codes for CASSLNGGLNYGYTF.

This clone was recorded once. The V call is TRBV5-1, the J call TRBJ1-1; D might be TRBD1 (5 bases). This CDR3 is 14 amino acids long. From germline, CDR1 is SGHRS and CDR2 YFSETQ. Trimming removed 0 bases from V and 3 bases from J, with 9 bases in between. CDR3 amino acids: CASSLGTPDTEAFF. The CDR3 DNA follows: TGCGCCAGCAGCTTGGGGACACCCGACACTGAAGCTTTCTTT.

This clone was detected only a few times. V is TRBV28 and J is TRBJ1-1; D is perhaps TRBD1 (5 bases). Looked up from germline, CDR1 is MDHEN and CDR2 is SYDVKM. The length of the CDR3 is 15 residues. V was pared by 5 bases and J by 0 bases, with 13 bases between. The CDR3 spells CASSPRGRVNTEAFF. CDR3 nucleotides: TGTGCCAGCAGTCCCCGGGGACGGGTGAACACTGAAGCTTTCTTT.

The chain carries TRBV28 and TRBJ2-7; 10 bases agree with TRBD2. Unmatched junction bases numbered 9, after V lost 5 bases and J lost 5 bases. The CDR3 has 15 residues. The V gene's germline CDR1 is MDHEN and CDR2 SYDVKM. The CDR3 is CASSLRLAGLDEQYF. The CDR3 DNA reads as TGTGCCAGCAGTCTCAGACTAGCGGGTCTCGACGAGCAGTACTTC.

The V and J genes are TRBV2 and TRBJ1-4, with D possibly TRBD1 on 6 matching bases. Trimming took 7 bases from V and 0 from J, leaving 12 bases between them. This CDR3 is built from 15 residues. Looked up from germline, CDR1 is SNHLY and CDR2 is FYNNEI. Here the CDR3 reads CASNTGLATNEKLFF. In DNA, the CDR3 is TGTGCCAGCAACACAGGGTTAGCAACTAATGAAAAACTGTTTTTT.

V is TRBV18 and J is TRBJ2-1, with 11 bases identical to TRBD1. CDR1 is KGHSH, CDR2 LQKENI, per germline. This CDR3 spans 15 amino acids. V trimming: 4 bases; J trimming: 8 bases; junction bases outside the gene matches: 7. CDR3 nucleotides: TGTGCCAGCTCACAGGACAGGGGGCGGCAGGATGAGCAGTTCTTC. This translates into CASSQDRGRQDEQFF.

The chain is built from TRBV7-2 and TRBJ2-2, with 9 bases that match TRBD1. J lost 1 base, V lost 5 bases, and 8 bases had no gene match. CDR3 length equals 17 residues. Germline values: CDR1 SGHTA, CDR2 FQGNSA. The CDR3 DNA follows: TGTGCCAGCAGCGTACCAAGGGGACAGGGGAACACCGGGGAGCTGTTTTTT. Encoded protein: CASSVPRGQGNTGELFF.

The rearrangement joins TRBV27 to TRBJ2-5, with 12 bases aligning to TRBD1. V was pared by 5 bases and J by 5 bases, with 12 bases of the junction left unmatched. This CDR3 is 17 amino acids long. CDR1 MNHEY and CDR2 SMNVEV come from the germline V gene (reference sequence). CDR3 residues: CASSDRDRGRQAETQYF. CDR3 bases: TGTGCCAGCAGTGACAGGGACAGGGGGCGTCAAGCGGAGACCCAGTACTTC.

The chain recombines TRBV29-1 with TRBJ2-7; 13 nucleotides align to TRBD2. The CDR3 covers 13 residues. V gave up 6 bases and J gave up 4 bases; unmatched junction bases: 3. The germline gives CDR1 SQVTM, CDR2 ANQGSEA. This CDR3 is CSVTTSGRYEQYF. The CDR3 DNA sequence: TGCAGCGTAACGACTAGCGGGAGGTACGAGCAGTACTTC.

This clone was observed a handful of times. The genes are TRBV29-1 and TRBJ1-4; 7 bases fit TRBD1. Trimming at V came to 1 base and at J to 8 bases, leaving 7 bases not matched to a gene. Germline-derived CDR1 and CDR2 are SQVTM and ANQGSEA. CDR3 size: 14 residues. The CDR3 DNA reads TGCAGCGTTGAAGGTCCGACAGGGCCCGAAAAACTGTTTTTT. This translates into CSVEGPTGPEKLFF.

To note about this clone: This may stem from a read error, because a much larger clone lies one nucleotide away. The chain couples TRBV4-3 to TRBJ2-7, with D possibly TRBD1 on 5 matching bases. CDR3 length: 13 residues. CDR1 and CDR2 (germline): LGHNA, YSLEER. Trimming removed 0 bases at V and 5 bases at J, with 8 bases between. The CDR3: CASSQDQGDEQYF. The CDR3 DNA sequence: TGCGCCAGCAGCCAAGATCAGGGCGACGAGCAGTACTTC.

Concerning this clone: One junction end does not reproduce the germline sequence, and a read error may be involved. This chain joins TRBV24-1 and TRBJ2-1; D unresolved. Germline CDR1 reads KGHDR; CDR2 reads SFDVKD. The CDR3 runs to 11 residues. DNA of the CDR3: TGTGCCACCAGTGACTCTTATCGGGTACTCTTC. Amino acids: CATSDSYRVLF.

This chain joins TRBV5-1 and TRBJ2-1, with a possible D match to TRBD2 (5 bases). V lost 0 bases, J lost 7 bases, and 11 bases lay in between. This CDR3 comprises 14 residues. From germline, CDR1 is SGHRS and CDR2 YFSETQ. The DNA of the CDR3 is TGCGCCAGCAGCTTGGTTCCAGCGGTTAATGAGCAGTTCTTC. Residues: CASSLVPAVNEQFF.